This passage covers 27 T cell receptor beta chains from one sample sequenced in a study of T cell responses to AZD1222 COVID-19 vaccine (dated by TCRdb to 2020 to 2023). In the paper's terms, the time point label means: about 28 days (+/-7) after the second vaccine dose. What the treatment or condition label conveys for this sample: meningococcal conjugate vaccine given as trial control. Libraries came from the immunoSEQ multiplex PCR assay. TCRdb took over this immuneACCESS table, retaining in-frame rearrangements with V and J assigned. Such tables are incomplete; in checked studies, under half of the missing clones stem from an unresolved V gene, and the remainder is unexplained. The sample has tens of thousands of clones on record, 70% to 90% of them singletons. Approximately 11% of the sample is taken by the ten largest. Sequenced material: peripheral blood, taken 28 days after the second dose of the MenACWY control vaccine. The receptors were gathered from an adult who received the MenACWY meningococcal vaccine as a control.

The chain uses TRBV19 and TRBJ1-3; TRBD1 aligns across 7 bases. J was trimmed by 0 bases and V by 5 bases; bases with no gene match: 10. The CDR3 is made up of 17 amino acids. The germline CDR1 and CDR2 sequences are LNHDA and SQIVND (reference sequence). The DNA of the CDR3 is TGTGCCAGTAGTCCTCGGACAGGACAGAGCTCTGGAAACACCATATATTTT. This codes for CASSPRTGQSSGNTIYF.

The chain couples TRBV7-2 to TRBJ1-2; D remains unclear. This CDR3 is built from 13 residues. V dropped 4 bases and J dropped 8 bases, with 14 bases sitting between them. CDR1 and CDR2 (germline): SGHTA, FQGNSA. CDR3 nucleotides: TGTGCCAGCAGCTCGGGCCCTACGGGGGGCTACACCTTC. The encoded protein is CASSSGPTGGYTF.

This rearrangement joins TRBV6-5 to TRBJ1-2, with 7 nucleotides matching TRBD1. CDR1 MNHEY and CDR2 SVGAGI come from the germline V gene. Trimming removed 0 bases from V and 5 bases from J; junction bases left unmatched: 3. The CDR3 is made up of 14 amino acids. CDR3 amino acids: CASSYSRGAYGYTF. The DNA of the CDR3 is TGTGCCAGCAGTTACTCCAGGGGGGCGTATGGCTACACCTTC.

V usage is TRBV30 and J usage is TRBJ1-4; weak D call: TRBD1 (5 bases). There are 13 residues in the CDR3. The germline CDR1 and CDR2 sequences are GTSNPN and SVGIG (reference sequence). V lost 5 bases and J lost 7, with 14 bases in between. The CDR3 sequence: CAWAHGGGEKLFF. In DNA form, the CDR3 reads TGTGCCTGGGCTCACGGGGGTGGTGAAAAACTGTTTTTT.

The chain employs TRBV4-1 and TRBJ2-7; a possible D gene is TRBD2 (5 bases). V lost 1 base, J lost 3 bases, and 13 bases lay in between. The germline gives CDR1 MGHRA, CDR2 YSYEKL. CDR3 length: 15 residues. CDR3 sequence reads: CASSQAGISSYEQYF. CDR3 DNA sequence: TGCGCCAGCAGCCAAGCGGGAATCTCCAGCTACGAGCAGTACTTC.

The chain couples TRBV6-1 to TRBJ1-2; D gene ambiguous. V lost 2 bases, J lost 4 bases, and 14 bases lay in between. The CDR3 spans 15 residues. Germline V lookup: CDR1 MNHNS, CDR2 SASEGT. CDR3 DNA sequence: TGTGCCAGCAGTGAAAACGAGAAGCTAGGCTATGGCTACACCTTC. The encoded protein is CASSENEKLGYGYTF.

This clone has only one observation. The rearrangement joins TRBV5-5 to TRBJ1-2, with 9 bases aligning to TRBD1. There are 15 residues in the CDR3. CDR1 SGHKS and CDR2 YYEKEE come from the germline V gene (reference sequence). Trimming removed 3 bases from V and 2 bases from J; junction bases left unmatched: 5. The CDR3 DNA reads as TGTGCCAGCAGCTCGACAGGGGGACCAAACTATGGCTACACCTTC. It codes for CASSSTGGPNYGYTF. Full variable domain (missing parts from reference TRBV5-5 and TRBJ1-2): DAGVTQSPTHLIKTRGQQVTLRCSPISGHKSVSWYQQVLGQGPQFIFQYYEKEERGRGNFPDRFSARQFPNYSSELNVNALLLGDSALYLCASSSTGGPNYGYTFGSGTRLTVV.

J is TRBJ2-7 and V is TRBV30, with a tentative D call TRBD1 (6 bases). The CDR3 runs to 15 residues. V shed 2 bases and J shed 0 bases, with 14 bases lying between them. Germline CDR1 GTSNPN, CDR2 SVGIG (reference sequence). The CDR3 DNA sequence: TGTGCCTGGAGTACAACGGACAGTTACTCCTACGAGCAGTACTTC. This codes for CAWSTTDSYSYEQYF. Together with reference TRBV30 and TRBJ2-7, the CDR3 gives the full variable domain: SQTIHQWPATLVQPVGSPLSLECTVEGTSNPNLYWYRQAAGRGLQLLFYSVGIGQISSEVPQNLSASRPQDRQFILSSKKLLLSDSGFYLCAWSTTDSYSYEQYFGPGTRLTVT.

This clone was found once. This chain's CDR3 is CASSRDTEAFF. For the CDR3, the DNA is TGTGCCAGCAGCCGAGATACTGAAGCTTTCTTT. The chain recombines TRBV4-2 with TRBJ1-1; unclear D gene. The V gene lost 4 bases and the J gene lost 5 bases, with 5 bases spanning the gap. This CDR3 has 11 amino acids. CDR1 is LGHNA and CDR2 is YNFKEQ in the germline V gene.

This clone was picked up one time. The CDR3 sequence is CATSRDSGGYGYTF. The DNA for the CDR3 is TGTGCCACCAGCAGAGATTCCGGGGGCTATGGCTACACCTTC. This rearrangement joins TRBV15 to TRBJ1-2; a possible D gene is TRBD1 (5 bases). Between the trimmed V and J ends, which lost 0 bases and 4 bases, there was a span of 9 bases. The CDR3 totals 14 residues. The germline V gene encodes CDR1 LNHNV and CDR2 YYDKDF (reference sequence).

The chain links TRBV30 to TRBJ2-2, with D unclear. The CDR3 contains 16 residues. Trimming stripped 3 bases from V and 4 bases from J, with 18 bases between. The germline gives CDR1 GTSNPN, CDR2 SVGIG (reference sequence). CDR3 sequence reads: CAWRPSLSRSTGELFF. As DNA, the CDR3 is TGTGCCTGGAGGCCCTCATTGAGTCGTTCCACCGGGGAGCTGTTTTTT.

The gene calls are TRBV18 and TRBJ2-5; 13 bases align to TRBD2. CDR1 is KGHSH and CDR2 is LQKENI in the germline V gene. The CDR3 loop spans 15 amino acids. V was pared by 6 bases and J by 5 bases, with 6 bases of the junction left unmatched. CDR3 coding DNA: TGTGCCAGCTCCGAAGGACTAGCGGGGGCCGAGACCCAGTACTTC. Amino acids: CASSEGLAGAETQYF.

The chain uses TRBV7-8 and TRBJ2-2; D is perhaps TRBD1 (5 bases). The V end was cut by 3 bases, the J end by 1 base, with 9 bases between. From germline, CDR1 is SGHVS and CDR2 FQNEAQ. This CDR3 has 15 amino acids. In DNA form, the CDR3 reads TGTGCCAGCAGCTTTGGAACAGGGAACACCGGGGAGCTGTTTTTT. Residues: CASSFGTGNTGELFF.

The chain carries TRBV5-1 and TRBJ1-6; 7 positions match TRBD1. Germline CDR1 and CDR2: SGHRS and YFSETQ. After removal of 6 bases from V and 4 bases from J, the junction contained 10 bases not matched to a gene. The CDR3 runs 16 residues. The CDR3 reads CASKPGQRDYNSPLHF. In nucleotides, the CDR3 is TGCGCCAGCAAGCCGGGACAGAGGGATTATAATTCACCCCTCCACTTT.

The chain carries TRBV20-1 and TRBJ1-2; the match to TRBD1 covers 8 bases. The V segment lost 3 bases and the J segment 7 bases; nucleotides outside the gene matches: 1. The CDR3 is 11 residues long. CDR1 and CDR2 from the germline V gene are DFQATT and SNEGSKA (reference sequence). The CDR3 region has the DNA TGCAGTGCTAGGACAGGGGCTGGCTACACCTTC. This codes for CSARTGAGYTF.

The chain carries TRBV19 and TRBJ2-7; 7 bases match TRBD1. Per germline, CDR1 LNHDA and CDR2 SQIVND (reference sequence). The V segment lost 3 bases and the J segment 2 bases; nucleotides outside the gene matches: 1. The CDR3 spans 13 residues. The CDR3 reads CASSIQGAYEQYF. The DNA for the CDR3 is TGTGCCAGTAGTATTCAGGGGGCCTACGAGCAGTACTTC.

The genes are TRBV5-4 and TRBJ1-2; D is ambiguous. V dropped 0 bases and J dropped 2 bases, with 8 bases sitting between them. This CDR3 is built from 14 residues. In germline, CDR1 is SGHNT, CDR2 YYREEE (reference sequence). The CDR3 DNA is TGTGCCAGCAGCTTGGGGGCAGAGAACTATGGCTACACCTTC. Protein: CASSLGAENYGYTF.

In nucleotides, the CDR3 is TGTGCCAGCAGCCAGGGACAGGGGGGCACCGGGGAGCTGTTTTTT. It specifies CASSQGQGGTGELFF. This chain links TRBV5-4 with TRBJ2-2; 11 nucleotides agree with TRBD1. The CDR3 is made up of 15 amino acids. Germline CDR1 reads SGHNT; CDR2 reads YYREEE (reference sequence). V was clipped by 4 bases and J by 4 bases; unmatched bases: 3. The variable domain in full, completed from reference TRBV5-4 and TRBJ2-2, reads ETGVTQSPTHLIKTRGQQVTLRCSSQSGHNTVSWYQQALGQGPQFIFQYYREEENGRGNFPPRFSGLQFPNYSSELNVNALELDDSALYLCASSQGQGGTGELFFGEGSRLTVL.

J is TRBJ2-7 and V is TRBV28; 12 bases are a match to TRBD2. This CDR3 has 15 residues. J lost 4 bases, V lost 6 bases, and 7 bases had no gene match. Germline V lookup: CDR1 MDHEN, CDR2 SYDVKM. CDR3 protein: CASRSLAGGWYEQYF. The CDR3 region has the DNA TGTGCCAGCAGGTCTCTAGCGGGGGGGTGGTACGAGCAGTACTTC.

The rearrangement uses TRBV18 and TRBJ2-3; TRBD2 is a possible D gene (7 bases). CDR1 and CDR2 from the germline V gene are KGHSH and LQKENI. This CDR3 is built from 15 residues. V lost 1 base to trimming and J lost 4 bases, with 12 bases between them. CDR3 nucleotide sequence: TGTGCCAGCTCACCACTCGGGGGGCCTGCAGATACGCAGTATTTT. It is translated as CASSPLGGPADTQYF. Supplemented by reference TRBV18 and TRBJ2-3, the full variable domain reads NAGVMQNPRHLVRRRGQEARLRCSPMKGHSHVYWYRQLPEEGLKFMVYLQKENIIDESGMPKERFSAEFPKEGPSILRIQQVVRGDSAAYFCASSPLGGPADTQYFGPGTRLTVL.

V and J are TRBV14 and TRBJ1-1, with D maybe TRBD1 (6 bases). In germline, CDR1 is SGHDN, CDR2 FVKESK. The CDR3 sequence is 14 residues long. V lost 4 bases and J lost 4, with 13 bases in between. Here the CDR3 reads CASSLSGVGTEAFF. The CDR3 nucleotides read TGTGCCAGCAGCCTCTCAGGGGTGGGCACTGAAGCTTTCTTT.

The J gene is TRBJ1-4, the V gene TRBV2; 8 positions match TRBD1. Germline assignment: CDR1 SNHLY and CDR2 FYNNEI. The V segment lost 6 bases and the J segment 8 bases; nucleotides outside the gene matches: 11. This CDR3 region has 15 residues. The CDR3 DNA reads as TGTGCCAGCAGCATTCGGGACAGGAGTCGGGAAAAACTGTTTTTT. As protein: CASSIRDRSREKLFF.

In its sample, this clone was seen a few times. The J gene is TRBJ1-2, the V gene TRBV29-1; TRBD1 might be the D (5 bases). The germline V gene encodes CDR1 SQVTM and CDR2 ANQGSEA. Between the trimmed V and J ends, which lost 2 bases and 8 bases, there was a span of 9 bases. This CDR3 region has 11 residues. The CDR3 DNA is TGCAGCGTTGAACGGGACGGCGGCTACACCTTC. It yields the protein CSVERDGGYTF.

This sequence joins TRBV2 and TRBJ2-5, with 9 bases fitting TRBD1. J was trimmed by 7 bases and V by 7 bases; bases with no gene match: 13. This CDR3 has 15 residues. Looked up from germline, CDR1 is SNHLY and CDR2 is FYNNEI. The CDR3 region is CASTTRDRDRATQYF. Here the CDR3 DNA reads TGTGCCAGCACAACAAGGGACAGGGATCGAGCGACCCAGTACTTC.

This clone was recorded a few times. The CDR3 loop is CASSQLSGGAGDTQYF. For the CDR3, the DNA is TGTGCCAGCAGCCAGTTAAGCGGGGGAGCGGGAGATACGCAGTATTTT. This chain links TRBV11-2 with TRBJ2-3; 8 nucleotides line up with TRBD2. The junction had 12 bases not matched to a gene; V was cut back by 5 bases and J by 5 bases. The CDR3 is made up of 16 amino acids. Germline V gene lookup returns CDR1 SGHAT and CDR2 FQNNGV. Full variable domain (remainder filled in from reference TRBV11-2 and TRBJ2-3): EAGVAQSPRYKIIEKRQSVAFWCNPISGHATLYWYQQILGQGPKLLIQFQNNGVVDDSQLPKDRFSAERLKGVDSTLKIQPAKLEDSAVYLCASSQLSGGAGDTQYFGPGTRLTVL.

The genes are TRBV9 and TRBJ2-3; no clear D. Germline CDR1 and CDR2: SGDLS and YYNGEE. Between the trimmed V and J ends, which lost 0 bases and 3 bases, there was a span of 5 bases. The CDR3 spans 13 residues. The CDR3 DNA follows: TGTGCCAGCAGCGTAGGGACGACAGATACGCAGTATTTT. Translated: CASSVGTTDTQYF.

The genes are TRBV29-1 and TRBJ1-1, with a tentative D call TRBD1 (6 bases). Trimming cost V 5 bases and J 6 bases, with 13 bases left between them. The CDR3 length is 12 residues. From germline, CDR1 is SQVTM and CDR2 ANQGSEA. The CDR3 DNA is TGCAGCGTTTGCTCAGGGGTAGCTGAAGCTTTCTTT. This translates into CSVCSGVAEAFF.